This T cell receptor beta chain was identified in a study of cytomegalovirus exposure and HLA in healthy donors. V lost 2 bases and J 3 bases, leaving 13 bases between the germline ends. The CDR3 has 16 amino acids. The germline gives CDR1 MNHEY, CDR2 SVGAGI. PCR employed 60 Vbeta and 13 Jbeta primers. Produced via immunoSEQ multiplex PCR; TCRdb's table is partial and in-frame only. This sample has under 200,000 clones, with 75% to 85% found just once. The source of this sequence is a male donor in good health and CMV-seropositive. V and J are TRBV6-5 and TRBJ2-2; the D is unclear. Input material: PBMCs. CDR3: CASSYGAARYTGELFF. CDR3 bases: TGTGCCAGCAGTTACGGAGCAGCGAGGTACACCGGGGAGCTGTTTTTT.